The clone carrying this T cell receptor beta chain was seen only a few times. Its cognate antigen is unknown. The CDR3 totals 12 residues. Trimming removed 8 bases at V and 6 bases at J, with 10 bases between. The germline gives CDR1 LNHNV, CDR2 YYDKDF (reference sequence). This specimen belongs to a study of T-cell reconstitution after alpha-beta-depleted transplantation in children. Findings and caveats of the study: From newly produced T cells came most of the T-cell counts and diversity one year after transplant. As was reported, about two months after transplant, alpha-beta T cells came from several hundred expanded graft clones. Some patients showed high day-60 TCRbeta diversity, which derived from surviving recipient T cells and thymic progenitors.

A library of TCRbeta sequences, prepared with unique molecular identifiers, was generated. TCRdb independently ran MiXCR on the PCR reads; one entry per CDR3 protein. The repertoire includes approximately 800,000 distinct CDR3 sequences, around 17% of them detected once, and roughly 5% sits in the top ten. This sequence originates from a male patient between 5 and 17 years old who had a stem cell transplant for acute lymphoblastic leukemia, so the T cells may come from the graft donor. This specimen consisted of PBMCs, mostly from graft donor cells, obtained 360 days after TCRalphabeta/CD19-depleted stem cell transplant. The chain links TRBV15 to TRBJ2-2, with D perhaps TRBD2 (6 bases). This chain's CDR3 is CATLAEAGELFF. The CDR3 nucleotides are TGTGCCACCTTAGCGGAGGCCGGGGAGCTGTTTTTT.